This T cell receptor beta chain originates from a study of T cell clones after liver transplantation. The V gene lost 2 bases and the J gene lost 8 bases, with 4 bases spanning the gap. CDR1 and CDR2 from the germline V gene are SGHTA and FQGNSA. The CDR3 sequence is 12 residues long. The data were produced by immunoSEQ multiplex PCR, yet TCRdb's version contains in-frame clones alone and is incomplete. This sample carries 45,000 to 55,000 clones, about four fifths of them seen once, and the ten largest clones take over 7%. The sequenced sample was CD4+ T cells from blood, obtained before liver transplant. This TCR was recovered from a human donor who received a liver transplant. The chain joins TRBV7-2 to TRBJ1-6, with D unclear. The CDR3, as DNA: TGTGCCAGCAGCTTATCGGATTCACCCCTCCACTTT. Protein sequence: CASSLSDSPLHF.